This is a list of T cell receptor beta chains from one sample in a study of vaccination effects on CD4 cells after COVID-19. Clones were read by immunoSEQ multiplex PCR, and TCRdb kept only the in-frame ones, dropping some. The sample shows some 69,000 clones, roughly 75% of them seen only once. Antigens for these TCRs are unknown. The sequencing here drew on CD4+ T cells from PBMCs cultured without peptide, taken after COVID-19 vaccination. All receptors derive from a human donor who received a COVID-19 vaccine. The CDR3 runs from the conserved cysteine through the conserved F or W. A D gene is named only where the DNA matches it firmly. Not every row has a clone size; where given, it reads once, few, many or a size class.

>NA|NA|TRBJ1-4|TRBV12-3/TRBV12-4
CASSLDGNEKLFF
TGTGCCAGCAGTTTGGACGGAAATGAAAAACTGTTTTTT
>NA|NA|TRBJ2-5|TRBV29-1
CSVGGQETQYF
TGCAGCGTTGGGGGTCAAGAGACCCAGTACTTC
>once|TRBD2|TRBJ2-2|TRBV6-4
CASSDRAGGTGELFF
TGTGCCAGCAGTGACCGGGCGGGGGGTACCGGGGAGCTGTTTTTT
>NA|NA|TRBJ1-3|TRBV6-5
CASSYLRSAGNTIYF
TGTGCCAGCAGTTACTTGCGTTCCGCTGGAAACACCATATATTTT
>NA|NA|TRBJ2-2|TRBV10-1
CASSWAVNTGELFF
TGCGCCAGCAGCTGGGCTGTGAACACCGGGGAGCTGTTTTTT
>NA|NA|TRBJ1-4|TRBV6-5
CASSRDRSTNEKLFF
TGTGCCAGCAGTAGGGACCGTTCTACTAATGAAAAACTGTTTTTT
>few|NA|TRBJ1-4|TRBV6-6
CASAMANEKLFF
TGTGCCAGCGCTATGGCGAATGAAAAACTGTTTTTT
>NA|NA|TRBJ1-6|TRBV27
CASSERVVKNSPLHF
TGTGCCAGCAGCGAGCGGGTTGTCAAGAATTCACCCCTCCACTTT
>NA|TRBD1|TRBJ1-6|TRBV27
CASSPLGGPYNSPLHF
TGTGCCAGCAGTCCCTTAGGGGGCCCCTATAATTCACCCCTCCACTTT
>NA|NA|TRBJ2-5|TRBV5-1
CASSLADHQETQYF
TGCGCCAGCAGCTTGGCCGACCACCAAGAGACCCAGTACTTC
>NA|NA|TRBJ1-5|TRBV24-1
CATSDEKSNQPQHF
TGTGCCACCAGTGACGAGAAGAGCAATCAGCCCCAGCATTTT
>few|TRBD1|TRBJ1-4|TRBV18
CASSPRTGNEKLFF
TGTGCCAGCTCACCACGGACAGGGAATGAAAAACTGTTTTTT
>NA|NA|TRBJ1-4|TRBV7-3
CASSLVKGDEKLFF
TGTGCCAGCAGCTTGGTAAAGGGGGATGAAAAACTGTTTTTT
>NA|TRBD1|TRBJ2-5|TRBV18
CASSPPGQGGETQYF
TGTGCCAGCTCACCACCGGGACAGGGGGGAGAGACCCAGTACTTC
>NA|TRBD1|TRBJ2-1|TRBV6-2/TRBV6-3
CASSSQGPAYNEQFF
TGTGCCAGCAGTTCACAGGGGCCCGCCTACAATGAGCAGTTCTTC
>few|NA|TRBJ1-2|TRBV7-2
CASSLTQVGYTF
TGTGCCAGCAGCTTAACACAGGTCGGCTACACCTTC
>NA|TRBD1|TRBJ2-5|TRBV19
CASTRDRGETQYF
TGTGCCAGTACCCGGGACAGGGGAGAGACCCAGTACTTC
>few|TRBD1|TRBJ2-3|TRBV30
CAFDRDREDTQYF
TGTGCTTTCGACAGGGATAGAGAAGATACGCAGTATTTT
>NA|NA|TRBJ1-5|TRBV11-2
CASSRGSGDEQPQHF
TGTGCCAGCAGCCGAGGGTCAGGGGATGAGCAGCCCCAGCATTTT
>NA|NA|TRBJ1-1|TRBV6-2/TRBV6-3
CASSYRRQRMNTEAFF
TGTGCCAGCAGTTACCGCCGACAGCGCATGAACACTGAAGCTTTCTTT
>once|NA|TRBJ2-6|TRBV12-3/TRBV12-4
CASRISGANVLTF
TGTGCCAGCAGAATTTCGGGGGCCAACGTCCTGACTTTC
>NA|NA|TRBJ2-1|TRBV7-8
CASSRGSLFVNEQFF
TGTGCCAGCAGCCGAGGGAGCTTATTCGTAAATGAGCAGTTCTTC
>NA|NA|TRBJ2-3|TRBV7-6
CASSPRGSGTDTQYF
TGTGCCAGCAGCCCCAGGGGTAGCGGTACAGATACGCAGTATTTT
>NA|NA|TRBJ2-1|TRBV10-3
CAISEPDLAYNEQFF
TGTGCCATCAGTGAGCCTGACTTAGCCTACAATGAGCAGTTCTTC
>NA|NA|TRBJ1-3|TRBV30
CAWSRLGTIYF
TGTGCCTGGAGTAGGTTGGGCACCATATATTTT
>NA|NA|TRBJ1-5|TRBV19
CASRKSSGNQPQHF
TGTGCCAGTAGAAAGTCGTCGGGCAATCAGCCCCAGCATTTT
>NA|TRBD2|TRBJ2-2|TRBV19
CASTTSGLNTGELFF
TGTGCCAGTACCACTAGCGGGTTGAACACCGGGGAGCTGTTTTTT
>NA|TRBD2|TRBJ2-1|TRBV30
CALRAAGGVNEQFF
TGTGCCTTACGGGCAGCGGGGGGAGTCAATGAGCAGTTCTTC
>few|TRBD2|TRBJ2-2|TRBV5-6
CASSLAGGQTGSGELFF
TGTGCCAGCAGCTTGGCGGGGGGGCAGACCGGTTCCGGGGAGCTGTTTTTT
>NA|NA|TRBJ2-3|TRBV19
CASSIRPLGRETDTQYF
TGTGCCAGTAGTATACGCCCTTTGGGAAGGGAGACAGATACGCAGTATTTT
>NA|TRBD1|TRBJ2-2|TRBV24-1
CATSDVTGGSGELFF
TGTGCCACCAGTGATGTGACAGGGGGGAGCGGGGAGCTGTTTTTT
>NA|TRBD1|TRBJ2-5|TRBV18
CASSPGTGGETQYF
TGTGCCAGCTCACCCGGGACAGGGGGCGAGACCCAGTACTTC
>NA|TRBD2|TRBJ2-3|TRBV7-2
CASSLVGAGVSDTQYF
TGTGCCAGCAGCTTAGTGGGAGCGGGGGTATCAGATACGCAGTATTTT
>few|NA|TRBJ2-3|TRBV20-1
CSATGPNF
TGCAGTGCTACGGGACCTAACTTT
>NA|NA|TRBJ2-1|TRBV15
CATSRDPQGRNEQFF
TGTGCCACCAGCAGAGATCCCCAGGGTAGGAATGAGCAGTTCTTC
>NA|TRBD1|TRBJ1-2|TRBV5-6
CASNPTTGGNGYTF
TGTGCCAGCAACCCTACGACAGGGGGTAATGGCTACACCTTC